This TCR beta chain was recovered during a study of shared clonotypes between healthy human individuals. Study results and caveats: Investigators expected sequencing depth to affect clonotype sharing among donors.

This CDR3 comprises 13 residues. V lost 5 bases, J lost 4 bases, and 8 bases lay in between. Per the germline V gene, CDR1 is SGHAT and CDR2 is FQNNGV. Researchers ran the assay at a deep level. It was about 210 ng DNA, some 30,000 T cell genomes, that sorted-subset replicate PCRs used. Sequencing was performed with immunoSEQ multiplex PCR; in TCRdb, only in-frame clones are kept and a portion is missing. The sample consists of some 1 million clones, about 80% of them appearing once. This clone has only a few counts. Its target is unknown. The clonotype originates from a man aged 18 to 29 in good health. V and J are TRBV11-2 and TRBJ2-2; D is uncertain. Sequencing input: memory CD4+ T cells sorted from blood. Documented subset: CD45RA-negative fraction. The CDR3 region has the DNA TGTGCCAGCAGCCGCTCACTCACCGGGGAGCTGTTTTTT. Translating it yields CASSRSLTGELFF.